This TCR beta chain comes out of a study of regulatory T cells in long-lasting Graves disease. Broader study findings: TRBV28 was favored in persistent disease, as were TRBJ1-2 and TRBJ2-5. Persistent cases of Graves' showed reduced TCR diversity relative to newly diagnosed patients. Comparison showed that persistent patients shared more public clonotypes (over 2,500) than new patients (roughly 1,000).

As to this clonotype: The antigen is unknown.

HTBI primers from iRepertoire and Arm-PCR of CDR3 regions yielded the TCR beta libraries. Each CDR3 protein is one row after TCRdb ran MiXCR on the multiplex PCR reads. The data hold a few hundred thousand distinct CDR3 sequences, with 23% observed a single time. Time point meaning: persistent/refractory GD, antithyroid drugs over 5 years with positive TRAb. Scientists built the TCR library using RNA that was extracted from PBMCs. As a group, patients came from one endocrinology department in Xi'an, China. The CDR3 sequence is 15 residues long. The germline CDR1 and CDR2 sequences are ENHRY and SYGVKD. The ends were cut back, 0 bases at V and 7 bases at J, with 12 bases in the middle.

The rearrangement joins TRBV10-3 to TRBJ1-4, with D hard to call. The source was peripheral blood mononuclear cells (PBMCs), collected when the disease was refractory, from a patient treated with antithyroid drugs. The clonotype comes from a female donor with Graves disease. The CDR3 DNA reads TGTGCCATCAGTGAGTCGAGTGGGATTGGTGAAAAACTGTTTTTT. This sequence encodes CAISESSGIGEKLFF.